The sequence of this T cell receptor beta chain was determined in a study of monozygotic twins with inflammatory bowel disease. The study, taken as a whole, reports: Whereas healthy co-twins had higher TCRbeta diversity (inverse Simpson), IBD patients had lower diversity.

Blood samples, whole and unsorted for T cells, yielded the isolated total RNA. Regarding this clonotype: What it binds is not known.

Looked up from germline, CDR1 is SGHTA and CDR2 is FQGNSA. The CDR3 covers 14 residues. For every sample, eight separate reactions were used to make cDNA. Nested PCRs (16 and 9 cycles, two total) were applied to TCRalpha and TCRbeta cDNA. For each CDR3 protein, TCRdb gives one entry from its re-call of the 5' RACE reads, without DNA. The specimen's table records about 210,000 distinct CDR3 sequences. Sequencing used blood. V and J are TRBV7-2 and TRBJ2-5. The receptor's source is a human donor with ulcerative colitis or Crohn's disease, or a healthy co-twin of an affected twin (not recorded which). The CDR3 protein is CASSLAGVGETQYF.